Presented here are 22 T cell receptor beta chains from one specimen sequenced in a study of blood T cell repertoires in COVID-19. TCRdb's copy holds only in-frame clones and misses some; the assay was immunoSEQ multiplex PCR. The data show over 100,000 clones, 80% to 90% seen once. Material for sequencing was peripheral blood. The receptor source for this set is a middle-aged man with acute or convalescent COVID-19.

The chain recombines TRBV18 with TRBJ1-2, with D maybe TRBD1 (5 bases). This CDR3 comprises 15 residues. The germline gives CDR1 KGHSH, CDR2 LQKENI. Trimming left V 3 bases short and J 0 bases short, with 11 bases between. The CDR3 here is CASSPETVTNYGYTF. The DNA for the CDR3 is TGTGCCAGCTCACCCGAGACAGTGACTAACTATGGCTACACCTTC.

The genes are TRBV10-3 and TRBJ1-1; 8 bases fit TRBD1. V shed 0 bases and J 13 bases; nucleotides not matched to a gene: 4. From germline, CDR1 is ENHRY and CDR2 SYGVKD. CDR3 length equals 12 residues. CDR3 nucleotide sequence: TGTGCCATCAGTGAGTCGGACAGGGTTGTTTTCTTT. This gives the protein CAISESDRVVFF.

This chain connects TRBV29-1 to TRBJ1-2; 9 positions match TRBD1. CDR3 size: 12 residues. The J segment lost 10 bases and the V segment lost 5 bases, leaving 8 bases of the junction unmatched. Germline V gene sequence: CDR1 SQVTM, CDR2 ANQGSEA. The CDR3: CSVTGTGIDYTF. CDR3 nucleotides: TGCAGCGTTACCGGGACAGGGATCGACTACACCTTC.

The chain couples TRBV6-5 to TRBJ2-1; 11 bases line up with TRBD2. This CDR3 region has 15 residues. The trim removed 7 bases at V and 4 bases at J, leaving 6 bases unmatched. CDR1 and CDR2 from the germline V gene are MNHEY and SVGAGI. CDR3: CASNLAGGPYNEQFF. The CDR3 DNA is TGTGCCAGCAATTTAGCGGGGGGGCCTTACAATGAGCAGTTCTTC.

The chain employs TRBV30 and TRBJ2-1, with a weak D call TRBD2 (7 bases). Germline lookup yields CDR1 GTSNPN and CDR2 SVGIG (reference sequence). The CDR3 consists of 15 residues. Deletions cut 2 bases from V and 8 bases from J, with 19 bases between. The CDR3 sequence is CAWSRGARKADEQFF. As DNA, the CDR3 is TGTGCCTGGAGTCGGGGGGCGCGAAAAGCGGATGAGCAGTTCTTC.

On this clone itself: Mismatch with germline at one junction end may stem from a read error. The J gene is TRBJ1-2, the V gene TRBV4-1; TRBD1 is a possible D gene (5 bases). Germline CDR1 MGHRA, CDR2 YSYEKL. There are 13 residues in the CDR3. CDR3 protein: CTSSQQDNYGYTF. The CDR3 nucleotides are TGCACCAGCAGCCAACAGGATAACTATGGCTACACCTTC.

This clone is a singleton in its sample. This sequence joins TRBV7-9 and TRBJ2-1; 11 bases align to TRBD2. Germline lookup yields CDR1 SEHNR and CDR2 FQNEAQ (reference sequence). Trimming cost V 2 bases and J 7 bases; bases outside gene matches: 4. CDR3 length: 15 amino acids. CDR3 in DNA: TGTGCCAGCAGCTTACTAGCGGGAGGAGTTAATGAGCAGTTCTTC. Encoded protein: CASSLLAGGVNEQFF.

The gene calls are TRBV19 and TRBJ1-1; 8 nucleotides align to TRBD1. Germline CDR1 LNHDA, CDR2 SQIVND (reference sequence). The CDR3 runs to 16 residues. The trim removed 3 bases at V and 0 bases at J, leaving 6 bases unmatched. CDR3 nucleotide sequence: TGTGCCAGTAGTATGATCACGGGACAGGTGAACACTGAAGCTTTCTTT. This sequence encodes CASSMITGQVNTEAFF.

There are a few counts of this clone. V and J are TRBV5-5 and TRBJ2-7; TRBD1 matches at 8 bases. The CDR3 contains 14 residues. Germline V lookup: CDR1 SGHKS, CDR2 YYEKEE (reference sequence). V lost 5 bases to trimming and J lost 2 bases; unmatched junction nucleotides: 6. The CDR3 nucleotides read TGTGCCAGCAGACGGGACAGGATCGCCTACGAGCAGTACTTC. This gives the protein CASRRDRIAYEQYF.

The chain joins TRBV3-1 (or the pseudogene TRBV3-2) to TRBJ1-1, with D possibly matching TRBD1 (6 bases). This CDR3 has 15 residues. V was trimmed by 4 bases and J by 1 base, leaving 13 bases between them. Per the germline V gene, CDR1 is LGHDT and CDR2 is YNNKEL (reference sequence). CDR3 sequence (DNA): TGTGCCAGCAGCCGGTACAGGGTGGGGAACACTGAAGCTTTCTTT. This sequence encodes CASSRYRVGNTEAFF.

This chain connects TRBV5-1 to TRBJ1-1; no reliable D call. With 4 bases removed from V and 0 bases from J, the gap between germline ends came to 10 bases. The CDR3 extends over 14 amino acids. The V gene's germline CDR1 is SGHRS and CDR2 YFSETQ. This CDR3 reads CASSLDGMNTEAFF. The CDR3 DNA reads TGCGCCAGCAGCCTGGACGGGATGAACACTGAAGCTTTCTTT.

This rearrangement joins TRBV27 to TRBJ1-3, with D possibly TRBD1 on 6 matching bases. Germline-derived CDR1 and CDR2 are MNHEY and SMNVEV (reference sequence). CDR3 length equals 15 residues. Trimming cost V 3 bases and J 4 bases, with 13 bases left between them. CDR3 DNA: TGTGCCAGCAGTTTCCATGGACAGACGGGAAACACCATATATTTT. Translation: CASSFHGQTGNTIYF.

The gene calls are TRBV2 and TRBJ2-7; TRBD2 matches 10 bases. The V gene's germline CDR1 is SNHLY and CDR2 FYNNEI. Trimming cost V 4 bases and J 3 bases; bases outside gene matches: 6. The CDR3 loop spans 15 amino acids. The CDR3 nucleotides are TGTGCCAGCAGTGCTAAGCGGGAGGGCTACTACGAGCAGTACTTC. Translating gives CASSAKREGYYEQYF.

The CDR3, as DNA: TGTGCCAGCAGCTCCGGCGGAGGCGGGACGGAGACCCAGTACTTC. This encodes CASSSGGGGTETQYF. This chain joins TRBV7-8 and TRBJ2-5; D perhaps matches TRBD2 (6 bases). Between the trimmed V and J ends, which lost 4 bases and 5 bases, there was a span of 17 bases. In germline, CDR1 is SGHVS, CDR2 FQNEAQ. This CDR3 spans 15 amino acids.

The gene calls are TRBV5-1 and TRBJ1-1; D remains unclear. Trimming stripped 1 base from V and 1 base from J, with 11 bases between. The CDR3 sequence is 15 residues long. Germline-derived CDR1 and CDR2 are SGHRS and YFSETQ. The CDR3 region has the DNA TGCGCCAGCAGCTTGAGAGAGGGAGGGAACACTGAAGCTTTCTTT. This gives the protein CASSLREGGNTEAFF.

The rearrangement uses TRBV2 and TRBJ1-4; TRBD1 might be the D (5 bases). The V end was cut by 7 bases, the J end by 7 bases, with 13 bases between. The CDR3 runs 13 residues. Looked up from germline, CDR1 is SNHLY and CDR2 is FYNNEI. The CDR3 loop reads CASTEIGGEKLFF. As DNA, the CDR3 is TGTGCCAGCACCGAAATCGGGGGTGAAAAACTGTTTTTT.

The chain uses TRBV5-4 and TRBJ2-7, with TRBD1 identical over 11 bases. V lost 4 bases to trimming and J lost 0 bases; unmatched junction nucleotides: 3. This CDR3 has 15 amino acids. Germline lookup yields CDR1 SGHNT and CDR2 YYREEE (reference sequence). The chain's CDR3 is CASSRGTGGSYEQYF. CDR3 nucleotide sequence: TGTGCCAGCAGCCGTGGGACAGGGGGCTCCTACGAGCAGTACTTC.

The rearrangement links TRBV15 to TRBJ1-4; 7 positions match TRBD1. Germline lookup yields CDR1 LNHNV and CDR2 YYDKDF (reference sequence). The CDR3 sequence is 16 residues long. The V segment lost 0 bases and the J segment 7 bases; nucleotides outside the gene matches: 8. CDR3 loop: CATSRDPRDSSEKLFF. The CDR3 DNA reads as TGTGCCACCAGCAGAGATCCCAGGGACAGCAGTGAAAAACTGTTTTTT.

The gene calls are TRBV2 and TRBJ2-7; D not certain. Between the trimmed V and J ends, which lost 6 bases and 3 bases, there was a span of 9 bases. CDR1 is SNHLY, CDR2 FYNNEI, per germline. The CDR3 loop spans 12 amino acids. The CDR3 sequence is CASRILSYEQYF. Here the CDR3 DNA reads TGTGCCAGCAGAATCCTCAGCTACGAGCAGTACTTC.

This clone was seen more than once but under ten times. This chain uses TRBV19 with TRBJ1-1; unclear D gene. The CDR3 is made up of 13 amino acids. Trimming stripped 5 bases from V and 4 bases from J, with 11 bases between. Looked up from germline, CDR1 is LNHDA and CDR2 is SQIVND (reference sequence). The CDR3 protein is CASSRSISTEAFF. For the CDR3, the DNA is TGTGCCAGTAGTCGGTCGATCTCCACTGAAGCTTTCTTT. The full variable domain, its missing parts supplied by reference TRBV19 and TRBJ1-1, is DGGITQSPKYLFRKEGQNVTLSCEQNLNHDAMYWYRQDPGQGLRLIYYSQIVNDFQKGDIAEGYSVSREKKESFPLTVTSAQKNPTAFYLCASSRSISTEAFFGQGTRLTVV.

This chain joins TRBV2 and TRBJ1-4; a weak D match, TRBD1 (6 bases). There are 15 residues in the CDR3. Germline V CDR1 and CDR2: SNHLY, FYNNEI. Trimming took 5 bases from V and 0 from J, leaving 10 bases between them. CDR3: CASSWDTTTNEKLFF. CDR3 bases: TGTGCCAGCAGTTGGGACACCACAACTAATGAAAAACTGTTTTTT.

The rearrangement links TRBV9 to TRBJ2-1; TRBD2 matches at 9 bases. The V gene end was trimmed by 2 bases and the J gene end by 9 bases; junction bases not matched to a gene: 9. Germline CDR1 reads SGDLS; CDR2 reads YYNGEE. The CDR3 is 15 amino acids. The CDR3 region has the DNA TGTGCCAGCAGCGTTTCTAGCGGGATTTTTGGTGAGCAGTTCTTC. Protein: CASSVSSGIFGEQFF.